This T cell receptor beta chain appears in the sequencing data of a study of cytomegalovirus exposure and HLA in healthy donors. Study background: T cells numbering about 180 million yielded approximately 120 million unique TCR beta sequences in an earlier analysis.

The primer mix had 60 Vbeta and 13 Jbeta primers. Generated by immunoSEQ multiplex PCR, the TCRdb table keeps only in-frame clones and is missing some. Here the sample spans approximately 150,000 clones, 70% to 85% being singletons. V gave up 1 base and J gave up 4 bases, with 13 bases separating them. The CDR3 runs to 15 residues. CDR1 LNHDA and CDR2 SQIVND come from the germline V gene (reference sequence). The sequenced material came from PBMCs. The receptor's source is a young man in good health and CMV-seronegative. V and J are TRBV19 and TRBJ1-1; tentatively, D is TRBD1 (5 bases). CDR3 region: CASSIGSGLGTEAFF. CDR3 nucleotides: TGTGCCAGTAGTATAGGCTCAGGGTTGGGCACTGAAGCTTTCTTT.